The rows below give T cell receptor beta chains drawn from one sample of a study of T-cell memory formation after mild COVID-19. TCRdb passed the 5' RACE reads through MiXCR, listing each CDR3 protein once. Among 410,000 or so distinct CDR3 sequences listed, more than 20% were seen once. The sample comprised PBMCs or a T cell subset sorted from them (not recorded which). The receptors originated from an adult woman who had mild COVID-19 (a few samples of this study predate the infection). Cell type and time point are not known. Both conserved end residues are part of each CDR3. Each record gives: J gene, clone size, V gene, D gene, CDR3 DNA, CDR3 protein. D genes are given only for firm matches. The size field is filled for only some rows; it gives once, few, many or a size class.

>TRBJ1-2|.|TRBV15|.
TGTGCCACCAGCGGCGTTATCCCCAACTATGGCTACACCTTC
CATSGVIPNYGYTF
>TRBJ2-6|.|TRBV6-6|TRBD2
TGTGCCAGCAGTTACGGGACTAGCGGGGTTTCTGGGGCCAACGTCCTGACTTTC
CASSYGTSGVSGANVLTF
>TRBJ2-7|.|TRBV12-3/TRBV12-4|.
TGTGCCAGCAGTTTACTTTACGGGTCACACGAGCAGTACTTC
CASSLLYGSHEQYF
>TRBJ2-2|few|TRBV12-3/TRBV12-4|.
TGTGCCAGCAGTTTATCGTGGGGGCCCACGAACACCGGGGAGCTGTTTTTT
CASSLSWGPTNTGELFF
>TRBJ1-1|.|TRBV6-6|TRBD1
TGTGCCAGCAGTAATATCCAGACAGGGGGCACTGAAGCTTTCTTT
CASSNIQTGGTEAFF
>TRBJ1-1|few|TRBV29-1|.
TGCAGCGTTCGGATTTTGACAAACACTGAAGCTTTCTTT
CSVRILTNTEAFF
>TRBJ2-1|few|TRBV5-1|.
TGCGCCAGCAGCTTGGGAGTCCCGGAGCAGTTCTTC
CASSLGVPEQFF
>TRBJ2-3|few|TRBV7-3|TRBD2
TGTGCCAGCAGCCAAGGGACTAGCGGGACAACAGATACGCAGTATTTT
CASSQGTSGTTDTQYF
>TRBJ2-5|many|TRBV5-6|.
TGTGCCAGCAGCTTAGGTCCCCAGACCCAGTACTTC
CASSLGPQTQYF
>TRBJ2-1|.|TRBV29-1|.
TGCAGCGACCATGACAGATACAATGAGCAGTTCTTC
CSDHDRYNEQFF